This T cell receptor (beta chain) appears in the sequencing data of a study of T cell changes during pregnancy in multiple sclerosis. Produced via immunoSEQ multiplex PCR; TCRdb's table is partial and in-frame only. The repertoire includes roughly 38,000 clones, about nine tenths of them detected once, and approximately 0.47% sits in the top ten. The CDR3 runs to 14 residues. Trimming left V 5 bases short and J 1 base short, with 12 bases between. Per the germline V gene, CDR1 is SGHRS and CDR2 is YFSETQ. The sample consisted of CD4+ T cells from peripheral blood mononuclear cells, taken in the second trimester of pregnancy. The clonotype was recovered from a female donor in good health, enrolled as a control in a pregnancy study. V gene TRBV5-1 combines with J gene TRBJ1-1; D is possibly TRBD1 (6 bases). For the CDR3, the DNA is TGCGCCAGCAGTAGTTGGACAGCGAACACTGAAGCTTTCTTT. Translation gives CASSSWTANTEAFF.